This T cell receptor (beta chain) is from a study of blood T cell repertoires in COVID-19. Study details: COVID-19 samples, acute and convalescent, were from the United States, Italy and Spain.

Germline V CDR1 and CDR2: LGHDT, YNNKEL (reference sequence). CDR3 length equals 12 residues. Methods used by the authors: Reference gene primers were amplified, and this amplification served to estimate nucleated cell counts. Here immunoSEQ multiplex PCR was the method, and the copy in TCRdb shows in-frame clones only, minus some. V, J and clone size derive from that table, while D and trimming were established from the DNA sequence. The sample consists of some 350,000 clones, around four fifths of them appearing once. A note on this clone: A junction boundary mismatches the germline segment, possibly from a read error.

The sequencing sample was made of peripheral blood. This chain uses TRBV3-1 (or the pseudogene TRBV3-2) with TRBJ2-1; unclear D gene. The TCR comes from a man aged 25 to 40 with active or convalescent COVID-19. The chain's CDR3 is CASSQGPYEQFF. The CDR3 DNA reads TGTGCCAGCAGTCAAGGGCCCTATGAGCAGTTCTTC.